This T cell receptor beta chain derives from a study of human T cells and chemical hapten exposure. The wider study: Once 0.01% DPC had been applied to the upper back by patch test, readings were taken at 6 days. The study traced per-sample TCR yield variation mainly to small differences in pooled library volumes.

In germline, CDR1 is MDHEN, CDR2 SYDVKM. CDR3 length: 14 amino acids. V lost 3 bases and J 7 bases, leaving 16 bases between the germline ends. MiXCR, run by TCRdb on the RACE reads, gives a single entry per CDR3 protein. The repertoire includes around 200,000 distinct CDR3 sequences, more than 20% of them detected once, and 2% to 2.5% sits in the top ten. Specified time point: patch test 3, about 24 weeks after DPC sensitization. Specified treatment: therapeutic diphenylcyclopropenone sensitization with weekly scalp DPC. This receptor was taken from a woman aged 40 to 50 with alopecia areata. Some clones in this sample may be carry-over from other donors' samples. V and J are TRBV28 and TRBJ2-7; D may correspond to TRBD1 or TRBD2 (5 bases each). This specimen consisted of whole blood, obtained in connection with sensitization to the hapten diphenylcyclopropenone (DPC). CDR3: CASSFGGRGLEQYF. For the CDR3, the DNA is TGTGCCAGCAGTTTTGGGGGTCGGGGTTTGGAGCAGTACTTC.